This T cell receptor beta chain appears in the sequencing data of a study of T-cell reconstitution after alpha-beta-depleted transplantation in children. Study observations and caveats: After transplant, high TCRbeta diversity at day 60 in some patients arose from surviving recipient T cells and thymic progenitors. One year after transplant, T-cell counts and diversity came mostly from newly produced T cells. As was reported, about two months after transplant, alpha-beta T cells came from several hundred expanded graft clones.

This CDR3 is 12 amino acids long. The V gene lost 4 bases and the J gene lost 5 bases, with 9 bases spanning the gap. The table lists this clonotype with a few counts. The antigen remains undetermined. Unique molecular identifiers were incorporated into the prepared TCRbeta library. TCRdb reanalysed the PCR reads using MiXCR and keeps one entry per CDR3 protein. The data show 500,000 to 600,000 distinct CDR3 sequences, with 25% to 30% seen just once and 36% held by the top ten. The sample here was PBMCs, taken before TCRalphabeta/CD19-depleted stem cell transplant. This chain links TRBV12-3 or TRBV12-4 with TRBJ2-7, with a tentative D call TRBD2 (6 bases). This TCR derives from a boy less than two years old with Wiskott-Aldrich syndrome, due to receive a stem cell transplant. The CDR3 loop is CASSSGGHEQYF. CDR3 in DNA: TGTGCCAGCAGTTCCGGAGGGCACGAGCAGTACTTC.